A single sample gave rise to the 14 T cell receptor beta chains below, sequenced in a study of OX40 agonist ivuxolimab in advanced cancers. Data came from immunoSEQ multiplex PCR; TCRdb stores just in-frame clones and leaves some out. Seen here are some 87,000 clones, 90% observed once, and the top ten hold around 1.5%. The sequenced sample was CD4+ or CD8+ T cells sorted from blood, obtained in a trial of the OX40 agonist ivuxolimab. The source is an adult with an advanced solid tumor such as melanoma, head and neck, liver or kidney cancer.

J is TRBJ1-2 and V is TRBV19; 10 positions agree with TRBD1. Germline V gene sequence: CDR1 LNHDA, CDR2 SQIVND (reference sequence). V lost 3 bases and J lost 5; bases outside the gene matches: 12. CDR3 size: 17 residues. The CDR3 sequence is CASSMSLGTGDGYGYTF. In DNA, the CDR3 is TGTGCCAGTAGTATGAGCCTCGGGACAGGGGATGGGTATGGCTACACCTTC.

This chain joins TRBV6-5 and TRBJ2-3; D not certain. CDR3 length: 14 amino acids. Germline CDR1 is MNHEY and CDR2 is SVGAGI. V lost 2 bases and J 6 bases, leaving 12 bases between the germline ends. DNA of the CDR3: TGTGCCAGCAGTTACGCCCTCGGGTCTGATACGCAGTATTTT. This codes for CASSYALGSDTQYF.

The V and J genes are TRBV7-3 and TRBJ2-3; TRBD2 aligns across 11 bases. The germline V gene has CDR1 SGHTA and CDR2 FQGTGA. Germline trimming cut 5 bases from V and 5 bases from J; bases unmatched to any gene: 3. The CDR3 is 14 residues long. Here the CDR3 reads CASSPGLAGDTQYF. CDR3 nucleotide sequence: TGTGCCAGCAGCCCTGGACTAGCGGGAGATACGCAGTATTTT.

The chain couples TRBV11-3 to TRBJ2-3; maybe TRBD1 (6 bases). V gave up 7 bases and J gave up 6 bases, with 14 bases separating them. Germline V gene sequence: CDR1 SGHNT, CDR2 YENEEA. The length of the CDR3 is 13 residues. CDR3 bases: TGTGCCAGCAACCTACAGGGAGCGGATACGCAGTATTTT. Its translation: CASNLQGADTQYF.

This chain uses TRBV9 with TRBJ2-7; D is perhaps TRBD2 (6 bases). The germline gives CDR1 SGDLS, CDR2 YYNGEE. The V end was cut by 3 bases, the J end by 0 bases, with 7 bases between. The CDR3 spans 13 residues. CDR3 amino acids: CASSGGDSYEQYF. CDR3 bases: TGTGCCAGCAGCGGCGGGGACTCCTACGAGCAGTACTTC.

The chain carries TRBV18 and TRBJ2-3, with D uncertain. Germline V gene lookup returns CDR1 KGHSH and CDR2 LQKENI. With 4 bases removed from V and 2 bases from J, the gap between germline ends came to 16 bases. This CDR3 is built from 16 residues. Written as DNA, the CDR3 is TGTGCCAGCTCACAGAGTTCAAGGGCCGACACAGATACGCAGTATTTT. Its translation is CASSQSSRADTDTQYF.

V gene TRBV19 combines with J gene TRBJ2-3; 12 nucleotides align to TRBD2. There are 17 residues in the CDR3. From germline, CDR1 is LNHDA and CDR2 SQIVND (reference sequence). J was trimmed by 0 bases and V by 6 bases; bases with no gene match: 7. The DNA of the CDR3 is TGTGCCAGTAGACATCCCGGGACTAGCGGGAGCACAGATACGCAGTATTTT. This gives the protein CASRHPGTSGSTDTQYF. Filled out from reference TRBV19 and TRBJ2-3, the complete variable domain reads DGGITQSPKYLFRKEGQNVTLSCEQNLNHDAMYWYRQDPGQGLRLIYYSQIVNDFQKGDIAEGYSVSREKKESFPLTVTSAQKNPTAFYLCASRHPGTSGSTDTQYFGPGTRLTVL.

The table lists this clone with a count of one. This chain links TRBV7-6 with TRBJ2-1; 8 positions agree with TRBD2. CDR1 is SGHVS, CDR2 FNYEAQ, per germline. CDR3 length: 17 residues. The V segment lost 5 bases and the J segment 0 bases; nucleotides outside the gene matches: 9. Here the CDR3 reads CASSRRLAGLSYNEQFF. The CDR3 DNA sequence: TGTGCCAGCAGCCGGAGGCTAGCGGGCCTCTCCTACAATGAGCAGTTCTTC.

The chain couples TRBV30 to TRBJ1-5, with D unclear. The CDR3 is 13 amino acids. Germline CDR1 reads GTSNPN; CDR2 reads SVGIG (reference sequence). Trimming stripped 0 bases from V and 2 bases from J, with 5 bases between. CDR3 DNA: TGTGCCTGGAGTGTACAGCGCAATCAGCCCCAGCATTTT. Translating gives CAWSVQRNQPQHF. Filled out from reference TRBV30 and TRBJ1-5, the complete variable domain reads SQTIHQWPATLVQPVGSPLSLECTVEGTSNPNLYWYRQAAGRGLQLLFYSVGIGQISSEVPQNLSASRPQDRQFILSSKKLLLSDSGFYLCAWSVQRNQPQHFGDGTRLSIL.

V is TRBV11-2 and J is TRBJ1-2; D gene ambiguous. The CDR3 has 10 amino acids. Trimming left V 4 bases short and J 6 bases short, with 3 bases between. CDR1 is SGHAT and CDR2 is FQNNGV in the germline V gene. In DNA form, the CDR3 reads TGTGCCAGCAGCTCCCATGGCTACACCTTC. Its protein product is CASSSHGYTF.

The chain combines TRBV9 with TRBJ2-7; D tentatively reads TRBD1 or TRBD2 (5 bases each). The CDR3 length is 14 residues. Germline CDR1 and CDR2: SGDLS and YYNGEE. Trimming removed 3 bases at V and 4 bases at J, with 14 bases between. CDR3 DNA: TGTGCCAGCAGCGAAGGAGAGGGGAATTACGAGCAGTACTTC. Encoded protein: CASSEGEGNYEQYF.

The chain links TRBV30 to TRBJ2-1, with 7 nucleotides matching TRBD2. The CDR3 is made up of 13 amino acids. The V segment lost 1 base and the J segment 8 bases; nucleotides outside the gene matches: 5. Per the germline V gene, CDR1 is GTSNPN and CDR2 is SVGIG (reference sequence). The CDR3 here is CAWSGGRRYEQFF. For the CDR3, the DNA is TGTGCCTGGAGTGGCGGGAGAAGATATGAGCAGTTCTTC.

The chain is built from TRBV9 and TRBJ2-2; TRBD2 is a possible D gene (6 bases). V lost 4 bases and J 5 bases, leaving 15 bases between the germline ends. The CDR3 loop spans 15 amino acids. In germline, CDR1 is SGDLS, CDR2 YYNGEE. Here the CDR3 DNA reads TGTGCCAGCAGCCGGTACCCCCGGGGGACCGGGGAGCTGTTTTTT. Protein product: CASSRYPRGTGELFF.

The chain links TRBV11-3 to TRBJ2-5; tentatively, D is TRBD2 (5 bases). The CDR3 sequence is 14 residues long. V lost 5 bases and J lost 2, with 12 bases in between. Germline lookup yields CDR1 SGHNT and CDR2 YENEEA. The CDR3 DNA sequence: TGTGCCAGCAGCCCCGGGCGGGCACAAGAGACCCAGTACTTC. It yields the protein CASSPGRAQETQYF.